One sample yielded the 22 T cell receptor beta chains listed below, sequenced in a study of blood T cells in healthy people across ages. A second PCR of 7 to 11 cycles used a sample-barcoded 5' primer and a J-beta primer mix. TCRdb re-called the 5' RACE reads with MiXCR, one entry per CDR3 protein. Among about 930,000 distinct CDR3 sequences, 25% to 35% were seen once, and the ten largest hold about a tenth. These data were also filed under a second study, of T cells of mothers and their children.

Sequenced material: blood. The receptors were sampled from a woman in her thirties or forties in good health.

This clonotype came up a few times. The J gene is TRBJ2-1, the V gene TRBV15, with 7 bases fitting TRBD2. CDR3 length: 15 amino acids. Trimming took 3 bases from V and 8 from J; bases not matched to a gene: 10. Germline CDR1 reads LNHNV; CDR2 reads YYDKDF (reference sequence). The CDR3 bases are TGTGCCACCAGCAGGGGCTCCGGGGGGTTCGATGAGCAGTTCTTC. Translating gives CATSRGSGGFDEQFF.

This sequence joins TRBV6-2 or TRBV6-3 and TRBJ2-1, with TRBD1 as a possible D gene (6 bases). V was clipped by 8 bases and J by 3 bases, with 35 bases between them. The CDR3 sequence is 21 residues long. Per germline, CDR1 MNHEY and CDR2 SVGEGT. DNA of the CDR3: TGTGCCAGCGCGTTCAACAGGGAGAGAGGTTTCGGGGCAACCCTCTACAATGAGCAGTTCTTC. This translates into CASAFNRERGFGATLYNEQFF.

This chain connects TRBV7-8 to TRBJ2-3; D ambiguous. V lost 5 bases, J lost 0 bases, and 12 bases lay in between. In germline, CDR1 is SGHVS, CDR2 FQNEAQ. The CDR3 runs to 15 residues. The CDR3 DNA sequence: TGTGCCAGCAGCGGCAGGCTGGGGAGCACAGATACGCAGTATTTT. Its translation is CASSGRLGSTDTQYF.

This clonotype occurred a few times. The rearrangement uses TRBV7-2 and TRBJ2-1, with 9 bases identical to TRBD2. J was trimmed by 6 bases and V by 5 bases; bases with no gene match: 11. Germline V gene lookup returns CDR1 SGHTA and CDR2 FQGNSA. The CDR3 has 16 amino acids. The DNA for the CDR3 is TGTGCCAGCAGCCCCGGTCGGGCGGGGGGGCTCAATGAGCAGTTCTTC. Encoded protein: CASSPGRAGGLNEQFF.

This clonotype was detected ten times or more. The chain employs TRBV28 and TRBJ2-5; D is unresolved. Trimming cost V 6 bases and J 2 bases, with 16 bases left between them. The CDR3 covers 15 residues. Germline V gives CDR1 MDHEN, CDR2 SYDVKM. The CDR3 bases are TGTGCCAGCAGGCTAATATCGAACCTTCAAGAGACCCAGTACTTC. Translated: CASRLISNLQETQYF.

The chain recombines TRBV28 with TRBJ2-2, with a possible D match to TRBD2 (6 bases). The CDR3 is 15 amino acids. V was trimmed by 4 bases and J by 4 bases, leaving 13 bases between them. Germline V CDR1 and CDR2: MDHEN, SYDVKM. The CDR3 protein is CASSSNGGGTGELFF. CDR3 DNA: TGTGCCAGCAGTTCGAACGGGGGTGGCACCGGGGAGCTGTTTTTT.

V and J are TRBV7-7 and TRBJ2-5; no clear D. The CDR3 has 15 residues. Germline V gene lookup returns CDR1 SSHAT and CDR2 FNYEAQ (reference sequence). CDR3 in amino acids: CASCLVYGLRETQYF. The CDR3, as DNA: TGTGCTAGCTGCCTAGTTTACGGGCTACGAGAGACCCAGTACTTC.

The gene calls are TRBV3-1 and TRBJ2-3, with a weak D call TRBD2 (7 bases). Germline V CDR1 and CDR2: LGHDT, YNNKEL (reference sequence). V gave up 0 bases and J gave up 9 bases, with 13 bases separating them. The CDR3 is 14 residues long. The CDR3 DNA reads as TGTGCCAGCAGCCAAGACTCGGGGGGCGGCACGCAGTATTTT. This sequence encodes CASSQDSGGGTQYF.

The chain recombines TRBV28 with TRBJ1-1; TRBD1 matches at 9 bases. Trimming took 2 bases from V and 11 from J; bases not matched to a gene: 3. Germline-derived CDR1 and CDR2 are MDHEN and SYDVKM. The CDR3 length is 12 residues. The CDR3 nucleotides read TGTGCCAGCAGTTTAACAGGGGGCAGGGCTTTCTTT. Protein sequence: CASSLTGGRAFF.

This clonotype was picked up many times. This chain links TRBV20-1 with TRBJ2-7; TRBD1 might be the D (6 bases). Trimming took 0 bases from V and 6 from J, leaving 21 bases between them. CDR1 and CDR2 (germline): DFQATT, SNEGSKA (reference sequence). There are 16 residues in the CDR3. The CDR3 bases are TGCAGTGCTAGAGATCTCCTGCAGGGGAACCCTGGCGAGCAGTACTTC. Its protein product is CSARDLLQGNPGEQYF.

This clonotype has just a few counts. The chain links TRBV12-3 or TRBV12-4 to TRBJ1-3; D gene unclear. Trimming pared 7 bases from V and 4 bases from J, leaving 8 bases between. This CDR3 contains 12 residues. In DNA, the CDR3 is TGTGCCAGCACCGTTAGGGGAAACACCATATATTTT. Translating it yields CASTVRGNTIYF.

This clonotype has ten or more counts. V is TRBV20-1 and J is TRBJ2-4; 10 positions match TRBD2. Germline CDR1 and CDR2: DFQATT and SNEGSKA (reference sequence). V was clipped by 3 bases and J by 9 bases; unmatched bases: 11. The CDR3 runs 15 residues. The CDR3 reads CSASPPSGGASIQYF. The CDR3 DNA follows: TGCAGTGCTAGCCCGCCCAGCGGGGGGGCTAGCATTCAGTACTTC.

This clonotype was observed a handful of times. The chain carries TRBV2 and TRBJ2-2, with D maybe TRBD1 (5 bases). The ends were cut back, 4 bases at V and 4 bases at J, with 7 bases in the middle. This CDR3 contains 13 residues. Germline CDR1 reads SNHLY; CDR2 reads FYNNEI. CDR3 DNA: TGTGCCAGCAGTGTTGACAGCACCGGGGAGCTGTTTTTT. This codes for CASSVDSTGELFF.

The chain employs TRBV14 and TRBJ2-1; TRBD2 matches at 8 bases. This CDR3 contains 15 residues. Germline V gives CDR1 SGHDN, CDR2 FVKESK. The V gene end was trimmed by 2 bases and the J gene end by 4 bases; junction bases not matched to a gene: 4. The CDR3 coding sequence is TGTGCCAGCAGCCAATTCGGCGGGGGGTACAATGAGCAGTTCTTC. Protein: CASSQFGGGYNEQFF.

In regard to this clonotype: A read error may explain this, as a much larger clone is one base away. V is TRBV7-2 and J is TRBJ2-5, with TRBD2 matching over 10 bases. The CDR3 runs to 15 residues. With 10 bases clipped from V and 1 base from J, the junction kept 9 bases outside the gene matches. The germline CDR1 and CDR2 sequences are SGHTA and FQGNSA. The CDR3 DNA sequence: TGTGCCAACAGTCATAGCGGGGGGTTCCAAGAGACCCAGTACTTC. Its protein product is CANSHSGGFQETQYF.

This clonotype occurred a few times. CDR3 loop: CASSSTSDTDTQYF. For the CDR3, the DNA is TGTGCCAGCAGCTCGACCTCTGACACAGATACGCAGTATTTT. The chain has TRBV5-5 and TRBJ2-3; D ambiguous. V shed 3 bases and J shed 2 bases, with 10 bases lying between them. Germline V gives CDR1 SGHKS, CDR2 YYEKEE (reference sequence). This CDR3 region has 14 residues.

This clonotype was counted ten times or more. This sequence joins TRBV29-1 and TRBJ2-7, with D possibly TRBD2 on 6 matching bases. Germline V gene data show CDR1 as SQVTM and CDR2 as ANQGSEA. Trimming took 5 bases from V and 5 from J, leaving 16 bases between them. The CDR3 has 13 amino acids. The DNA for the CDR3 is TGCAGCGTTATCCCGGGACTGGGCGACGAGCAGTACTTC. Its translation: CSVIPGLGDEQYF.

The chain is built from TRBV10-3 and TRBJ2-2; D ambiguous. The CDR3 is 11 amino acids. V was pared by 7 bases and J by 15 bases, with 15 bases between. CDR1 is ENHRY, CDR2 SYGVKD, per germline. CDR3 sequence reads: CAIKDLNKVFF. DNA of the CDR3: TGTGCCATCAAGGACCTGAACAAGGTGTTTTTT.

This clonotype was seen a few times. The gene calls are TRBV6-2 or TRBV6-3 and TRBJ1-1; weak D call: TRBD1 (5 bases). The germline V and J ends were trimmed by 6 bases and 3 bases, with 32 bases remaining between them. There are 20 residues in the CDR3. Germline V gene data show CDR1 as MNHEY and CDR2 as SVGEGT. The CDR3 DNA sequence: TGTGCCAGCAGATCCTCACAGTGGGGGGAACTTCGATTGGTGGACACTGAAGCTTTCTTT. Amino acid sequence: CASRSSQWGELRLVDTEAFF.

This clonotype showed up just a few times. The V call is TRBV5-1, the J call TRBJ1-1; no clear D. The CDR3 sequence is 16 residues long. CDR1 SGHRS and CDR2 YFSETQ come from the germline V gene. The V gene lost 4 bases and the J gene lost 0 bases, with 16 bases spanning the gap. Here the CDR3 DNA reads TGCGCCAGCAGCCCGGCGGGTTTGATCATGAACACTGAAGCTTTCTTT. This sequence encodes CASSPAGLIMNTEAFF.

The chain recombines TRBV20-1 with TRBJ1-5; weak D call: TRBD1 (5 bases). CDR1 is DFQATT, CDR2 SNEGSKA, per germline (reference sequence). Between the trimmed V and J ends, which lost 0 bases and 9 bases, there was a span of 15 bases. The CDR3 spans 14 residues. CDR3 nucleotide sequence: TGCAGTGCTAGAGAAGTACAGGCCTCAGGGCCCCAGCATTTT. This gives the protein CSAREVQASGPQHF.

At least ten counts were recorded for this clonotype. The V call is TRBV7-9, the J call TRBJ1-1; no definite D call. The V end lost 7 bases, the J end lost 0 bases, and 12 bases lay between the germline ends. This CDR3 has 14 residues. From germline, CDR1 is SEHNR and CDR2 FQNEAQ (reference sequence). In DNA form, the CDR3 reads TGTGCCAGCAACCCTGGGTCGGTGAACACTGAAGCTTTCTTT. It is translated as CASNPGSVNTEAFF.